This note documents a single T cell receptor (beta chain) sequence. This clone was counted between two and nine times. Its binding antigen is unknown. There are no base qualities to consult, and no much larger clone falls within one base. Donors were healthy HIV-negative adults with no recently reported acute infections or vaccinations. Every donor was a Caucasian adult residing in Nashville, Tennessee, USA. CD4+ T cells were enriched by magnetic negative selection, after which naive cells were positively selected on CD45RA and the negative fraction was taken as the memory subset. Blood was obtained by leukapheresis, after which PBMCs were separated by Ficoll-Histopaque density gradient centrifugation and cryopreserved in liquid nitrogen vapor phase. Analytical flow cytometry was used to check the purity and quantity of each magnetically sorted T cell population. Genomic DNA was isolated from each sorted fraction and quantified by UV absorbance on a Nanodrop 2000c.

This record belongs to a study of shared clonotypes between healthy human individuals (dated by TCRdb to between 2020 and 2021). General notes on the study: A couple of women and three men aged 18 to 49 years were included in the cohort. To increase sequencing depth and limit assay-specific biases, TCR repertoire library preparation and sequencing were carried out by different laboratories using diverse techniques. Each donor's leukapheresis produced roughly between roughly 0.94 and 9.5 billion PBMCs. The study deeply sequenced blood TCR repertoires of several healthy adults to estimate repertoire size and the extent of clonotype sharing between individuals. Per donor, three plates each were used for CD4 naive and CD4 memory, two for CD8 naive, and one for CD8 memory. The paper as a whole reports these results and caveats: Based on pairwise subsampling, the degree of clonotype sharing among donors was expected to be affected by sequencing depth. Compared with non-shared clonotypes, clonotypes shared by all four sorted-subset donors had higher generation probabilities. Rarefaction of sorted-subset datasets indicated incomplete sequencing despite the large sequencing depth. Estimated clonotype richness was generally larger for naive than for memory subsets. Sharing across several donors was observed for about 5% of naive CD4, less than 4% of naive CD8, roughly 2.3% of memory CD4, and around 0.4% of memory CD8 clonotypes. Because the study included only a small number of donors, the genetic and exposure-history diversity represented was limited. Only blood was sampled, and tissue TCR repertoires likely differ from those in blood.

Using the deep immunoSEQ assay, multiplex PCR amplified TCR CDR3 regions from genomic DNA. Extracted genomic DNA from each cell subset was spread evenly across all wells of several immunoSEQ 96-well plates, with each plate serving as a replicate. For sorted subsets, roughly 200 ng of genomic DNA, equivalent to tens of thousands of T cell genomes, went into each replicate PCR. Purified libraries were quantified with a Qubit 3.0 fluorometer, sized on a Bioanalyzer 2100, and re-quantified with the KAPA Library Quantification kit. Every immunoSEQ 96-well plate was sequenced on a separate single-read 150-cycle Illumina NextSeq 550 flow cell. Per the source publication's procedure: Because only junctional sequences without quality scores were contained in the immunoSEQ output, filtering matching that applied to full-length reads could not be performed. To assign V/J genes and CDR3, sequences were annotated against IMGT germline references using PyIR, a Python wrapper for IgBLAST v1.9. Reads were filtered out if the reads had weak V/J assignments (E-value above 1e-6), no CDR3, stop codons, out-of-frame junctions, or ambiguous translated residues. V3J clonotypes were defined as sequences sharing an identical inferred V gene, J gene, and CDR3 amino acid sequence. To compute the percentage overlap between repertoires, the number of shared unique clonotypes was divided by the size of the smaller repertoire. Repertoire richness was assessed with RTK rarefaction, the Chao1 estimator, and Recon v2.1 estimates of unobserved clonotypes. Generation probabilities were computed with OLGA for all TCRbeta clonotypes obtained by the gDNA method from several donors. TCRdb carries this immuneACCESS record with in-frame sequences only. Its versions omit some clonotypes, under half of them owing to an unresolved V gene in the studies checked, with the rest unexplained. The V and J calls and clone size were taken over from that table, and D and trimming were inferred from the DNA. The sample records some 1.5 million clones, 95% to 99% of which are singletons. The ten most abundant clones make up approximately 0.44% of the sample.

The sample taken for sequencing was naive CD4+ T cells sorted from blood. The sample's cell subset or site label is to be understood as: CD45RA+ positively selected. The clonotype was recovered from a man under 40 in good health.

The DNA sequence is given as TGTGCCAGCAGCTTGGAACGTATTAACTACGAGCAGTACTTC. It codes for CASSLERINYEQYF. Recombination linked TRBV5-4 to TRBJ2-7; no D gene can be assigned with confidence. V drops 0 bases and J drops 3 bases, leaving 10 bases in between. The CDR3 runs 14 amino acids, cysteine and phenylalanine included. The only DNA kept is the CDR3, 42 bases in frame from the first base. CDR1 SGHNT and CDR2 YYREEE were looked up in the germline V gene (reference sequence). Here the CDR3 is joined to the reference TRBV5-4 and TRBJ2-7 genes, and the full variable domain is: ETGVTQSPTHLIKTRGQQVTLRCSSQSGHNTVSWYQQALGQGPQFIFQYYREEENGRGNFPPRFSGLQFPNYSSELNVNALELDDSALYLCASSLERINYEQYFGPGTRLTVT.